What follows is one TCR beta chain and its context. Its antigen is unidentified. The source of the sample is a study of T cell responses to AZD1222 COVID-19 vaccine. Germline V gene lookup returns CDR1 SGHNT and CDR2 YYREEE (reference sequence). V lost 4 bases to trimming and J lost 0 bases; unmatched junction nucleotides: 7. CDR3 size: 16 residues. The data were produced by immunoSEQ multiplex PCR, yet TCRdb's version contains in-frame clones alone and is incomplete. The profile covers about 110,000 clones, with around nine tenths appearing a single time and 2% to 3% taken by the ten largest. Overall study findings and caveats: Rises in breadth and depth of Spike-specific TCRs came after two AZD1222 doses. Clonal diversity was possibly underestimated, and the donors were mostly white British, with more females.

V and J are TRBV5-4 and TRBJ2-1; the match to TRBD2 covers 7 bases. This TCR was sampled from an adult who received the AZD1222 COVID-19 vaccine. Sequenced material: peripheral blood, taken 28 days after the second AZD1222 dose. The CDR3 region has the DNA TGTGCCAGCAGCGACGCAGCGGGAAGCTCCTACAATGAGCAGTTCTTC. It codes for CASSDAAGSSYNEQFF.